This paragraph covers one T cell receptor beta chain sequence. Antigen unknown. With 60 Vbeta and 13 Jbeta primers, the PCR was carried out. Sequencing used immunoSEQ multiplex PCR; TCRdb keeps in-frame clones, though not all of them. This table holds around 210,000 clones. The sample belongs to a study of cytomegalovirus exposure and HLA in healthy donors. Study conclusions and caveats: Most TCR beta V segments were productive about 87% or about 30% of the time in an earlier analysis. A later analysis reported that several of the most significant clusters appeared to be linked to common viral pathogens, among them Epstein-Barr virus. Immune exposure was documented only through CMV serostatus.

V shed 2 bases and J shed 6 bases, with 23 bases lying between them. The CDR3 has 17 amino acids. Per germline, CDR1 SGHTA and CDR2 FQGTGA. The clonotype originates from a girl aged 2-10 years in good health and CMV-seropositive. The sequenced sample was PBMCs. The chain joins TRBV7-3 to TRBJ2-7, with TRBD2 as a possible D gene (5 bases). The CDR3 here is CASSLDELTGSPGEQYF. CDR3 nucleotide sequence: TGTGCCAGCAGCTTAGACGAGTTGACGGGGTCGCCTGGCGAGCAGTACTTC.